The 19 T cell receptor beta chains listed next were all sequenced from one sample in a study of cytomegalovirus exposure and HLA in healthy donors. The PCR contained 60 Vbeta and 13 Jbeta primers. Profiling relied on immunoSEQ multiplex PCR, and the TCRdb table lists in-frame clones only, not all of them. Found here are around 150,000 clones, approximately 70% of them singletons; the top ten hold over 6%. Sequenced sample: PBMCs. These receptors were collected from a man aged 35-49 years in good health and CMV-seropositive.

The CDR3 DNA reads TGTGCCAGCAGCCGGGAGAGGGGCTACGAGCAGTACTTC. Amino acids: CASSRERGYEQYF. The genes are TRBV11-3 and TRBJ2-7, with D possibly matching TRBD2 (6 bases). Germline CDR1 SGHNT, CDR2 YENEEA. V lost 5 bases and J lost 3, with 11 bases in between. The CDR3 contains 13 residues.

The rearrangement joins TRBV6-5 to TRBJ1-1, with TRBD1 matching 7 bases. Trimming removed 7 bases from V and 5 bases from J; junction bases left unmatched: 7. The CDR3 has 13 amino acids. CDR1 and CDR2 from the germline V gene are MNHEY and SVGAGI. CDR3 sequence (DNA): TGTGCCAGCACCCGACAGGGAGGAACTGAAGCTTTCTTT. Residues: CASTRQGGTEAFF.

CDR3 sequence (DNA): TGTGCCAGCAGTGTGGACATGTTGGACGAGCAGTACTTC. This encodes CASSVDMLDEQYF. The rearrangement uses TRBV25-1 and TRBJ2-7; perhaps TRBD1 as D (5 bases). The germline V gene has CDR1 MGHDK and CDR2 SYGVNS. Trimming removed 4 bases from V and 5 bases from J, with 12 bases in between. CDR3 size: 13 residues.

CDR3 amino acids: CASSVVGQGSTGELFF. For the CDR3, the DNA is TGTGCCAGCAGCGTAGTTGGACAGGGGAGCACCGGGGAGCTGTTTTTT. This chain links TRBV9 with TRBJ2-2; 9 positions match TRBD1. CDR3 length: 16 amino acids. V gave up 0 bases and J gave up 4 bases; unmatched junction bases: 4. Looked up from germline, CDR1 is SGDLS and CDR2 is YYNGEE.

CDR3 coding DNA: TGTGCCTGGTCGGACAGGGGGCGCTGCGAGCAGTACTTC. Amino acid sequence: CAWSDRGRCEQYF. This chain links TRBV30 with TRBJ2-7, with 11 bases that match TRBD1. The CDR3 totals 13 residues. Germline CDR1 GTSNPN, CDR2 SVGIG (reference sequence). V trimming: 5 bases; J trimming: 6 bases; junction bases outside the gene matches: 6.

This chain links TRBV7-8 with TRBJ2-3; D ambiguous. The CDR3 sequence is 14 residues long. Germline V gene data show CDR1 as SGHVS and CDR2 as FQNEAQ. Trimming pared 3 bases from V and 4 bases from J, leaving 11 bases between. Written as DNA, the CDR3 is TGTGCCAGCAGCTTTGGGTGGGCCTCAGATACGCAGTATTTT. Translating gives CASSFGWASDTQYF.

This sequence joins TRBV30 and TRBJ2-2; tentative D call: TRBD1 (6 bases). Germline V gene data show CDR1 as GTSNPN and CDR2 as SVGIG (reference sequence). Deletions cut 3 bases from V and 4 bases from J, with 15 bases between. There are 15 residues in the CDR3. This CDR3 is CAWRQGFGVTGELFF. CDR3 nucleotide sequence: TGTGCCTGGAGACAGGGTTTTGGGGTCACCGGGGAGCTGTTTTTT.

CDR3 DNA sequence: TGTGCCAGCAGCTCCCGTGAGGGTATGGGCAATCAGCCCCAGCATTTT. This encodes CASSSREGMGNQPQHF. The chain couples TRBV5-6 to TRBJ1-5; D not certain. The CDR3 has 16 residues. Germline lookup yields CDR1 SGHDT and CDR2 YYEEEE. Trimming shortened V by 3 bases and J by 2 bases, and 15 bases separated the two germline ends.

The chain employs TRBV5-6 and TRBJ1-1, with 8 bases that match TRBD1. The V gene's germline CDR1 is SGHDT and CDR2 YYEEEE. The CDR3 covers 13 residues. V was clipped by 5 bases and J by 4 bases; unmatched bases: 4. CDR3 in amino acids: CASSLRGPTEAFF. In DNA form, the CDR3 reads TGTGCCAGCAGTCTCAGGGGGCCCACTGAAGCTTTCTTT. Full variable domain (remainder filled in from reference TRBV5-6 and TRBJ1-1): DAGVTQSPTHLIKTRGQQVTLRCSPKSGHDTVSWYQQALGQGPQFIFQYYEEEERQRGNFPDRFSGHQFPNYSSELNVNALLLGDSALYLCASSLRGPTEAFFGQGTRLTVV.

The J gene is TRBJ2-2, the V gene TRBV7-3, with D perhaps matching TRBD1 (6 bases). Germline lookup yields CDR1 SGHTA and CDR2 FQGTGA. This CDR3 has 16 residues. V was clipped by 4 bases and J by 2 bases, with 14 bases between them. DNA of the CDR3: TGTGCCAGCAGCTCCTCTCAGGGGTATAACACCGGGGAGCTGTTTTTT. It is translated as CASSSSQGYNTGELFF.

The CDR3 is CASSAVGSGANVLTF. The CDR3 DNA reads as TGTGCCAGCAGCGCAGTGGGGAGTGGGGCCAACGTCCTGACTTTC. V usage is TRBV7-9 and J usage is TRBJ2-6, with a possible D match to TRBD2 (5 bases). Germline loops: CDR1 SEHNR, CDR2 FQNEAQ (reference sequence). Between the trimmed V and J ends, which lost 5 bases and 3 bases, there was a span of 11 bases. The CDR3 consists of 15 residues.

This clone has a handful of counts. The V and J genes are TRBV29-1 and TRBJ2-5; maybe TRBD2 (5 bases). CDR3 size: 11 residues. Germline loops: CDR1 SQVTM, CDR2 ANQGSEA. V lost 6 bases and J 5 bases, leaving 10 bases between the germline ends. CDR3 DNA sequence: TGCAGCGTATTGAGAGGGGAGACCCAGTACTTC. Its translation is CSVLRGETQYF.

The chain employs TRBV25-1 and TRBJ2-5; 9 positions match TRBD2. The CDR3 is 16 residues long. V was clipped by 3 bases and J by 4 bases; unmatched bases: 9. From germline, CDR1 is MGHDK and CDR2 SYGVNS. The CDR3, as DNA: TGTGCCAGCAGTGATCCCCGGCGGGGGGGCCCAGAGACCCAGTACTTC. Its protein is CASSDPRRGGPETQYF.

This sequence joins TRBV7-2 and TRBJ2-1; TRBD2 matches 12 bases. V lost 5 bases, J lost 3 bases, and 5 bases stayed unmatched. The V gene's germline CDR1 is SGHTA and CDR2 FQGNSA. The CDR3 extends over 16 amino acids. The CDR3 here is CASSQLAGGGYNEQFF. The CDR3 DNA sequence: TGTGCCAGCAGCCAACTAGCGGGGGGCGGCTACAATGAGCAGTTCTTC. Filled out from reference TRBV7-2 and TRBJ2-1, the complete variable domain reads GAGVSQSPSNKVTEKGKDVELRCDPISGHTALYWYRQSLGQGLEFLIYFQGNSAPDKSGLPSDRFSAERTGGSVSTLTIQRTQQEDSAVYLCASSQLAGGGYNEQFFGPGTRLTVL.

The chain recombines TRBV18 with TRBJ1-1, with D possibly being TRBD1 (5 bases). Germline V gene lookup returns CDR1 KGHSH and CDR2 LQKENI. V shed 6 bases and J shed 0 bases, with 17 bases lying between them. The CDR3 extends over 16 amino acids. CDR3 region: CASSPTVLNMNTEAFF. CDR3 coding DNA: TGTGCCAGCTCTCCGACAGTCCTGAACATGAACACTGAAGCTTTCTTT.

The J gene is TRBJ2-7, the V gene TRBV5-6; 7 nucleotides align to TRBD1. V lost 3 bases and J lost 5; bases outside the gene matches: 5. CDR1 SGHDT and CDR2 YYEEEE come from the germline V gene. The length of the CDR3 is 13 residues. The CDR3 sequence: CASSSRQGHEQYF. In DNA form, the CDR3 reads TGTGCCAGCAGCTCGCGACAGGGCCACGAGCAGTACTTC. The whole variable domain, filled in from reference TRBV5-6 and TRBJ2-7, reads DAGVTQSPTHLIKTRGQQVTLRCSPKSGHDTVSWYQQALGQGPQFIFQYYEEEERQRGNFPDRFSGHQFPNYSSELNVNALLLGDSALYLCASSSRQGHEQYFGPGTRLTVT.

This clone showed up just a few times. The chain combines TRBV7-3 with TRBJ1-2; D remains unclear. The CDR3 sequence is 13 residues long. Germline V gives CDR1 SGHTA, CDR2 FQGTGA. V was pared by 6 bases and J by 8 bases, with 16 bases between. The CDR3 DNA sequence: TGTGCCAGCAGTTCCCTCGGAGGTTCGGGCTACACCTTC. This codes for CASSSLGGSGYTF.

The genes are TRBV6-5 and TRBJ1-2, with D hard to call. The CDR3 is made up of 13 amino acids. Per germline, CDR1 MNHEY and CDR2 SVGAGI. V was clipped by 4 bases and J by 8 bases, with 14 bases between them. CDR3 sequence (DNA): TGTGCCAGCAGTTCCCCGTGGGGAGACGGCTACACCTTC. It is translated as CASSSPWGDGYTF.

J is TRBJ1-5 and V is TRBV19; 7 bases match TRBD1. V shed 5 bases, J shed 6 bases, and the junction held 4 bases outside the gene matches. CDR3 length: 13 residues. Per germline, CDR1 LNHDA and CDR2 SQIVND (reference sequence). As DNA, the CDR3 is TGTGCCAGTAGTGTCAGGGGGACTCAGCCCCAGCATTTT. Protein: CASSVRGTQPQHF.